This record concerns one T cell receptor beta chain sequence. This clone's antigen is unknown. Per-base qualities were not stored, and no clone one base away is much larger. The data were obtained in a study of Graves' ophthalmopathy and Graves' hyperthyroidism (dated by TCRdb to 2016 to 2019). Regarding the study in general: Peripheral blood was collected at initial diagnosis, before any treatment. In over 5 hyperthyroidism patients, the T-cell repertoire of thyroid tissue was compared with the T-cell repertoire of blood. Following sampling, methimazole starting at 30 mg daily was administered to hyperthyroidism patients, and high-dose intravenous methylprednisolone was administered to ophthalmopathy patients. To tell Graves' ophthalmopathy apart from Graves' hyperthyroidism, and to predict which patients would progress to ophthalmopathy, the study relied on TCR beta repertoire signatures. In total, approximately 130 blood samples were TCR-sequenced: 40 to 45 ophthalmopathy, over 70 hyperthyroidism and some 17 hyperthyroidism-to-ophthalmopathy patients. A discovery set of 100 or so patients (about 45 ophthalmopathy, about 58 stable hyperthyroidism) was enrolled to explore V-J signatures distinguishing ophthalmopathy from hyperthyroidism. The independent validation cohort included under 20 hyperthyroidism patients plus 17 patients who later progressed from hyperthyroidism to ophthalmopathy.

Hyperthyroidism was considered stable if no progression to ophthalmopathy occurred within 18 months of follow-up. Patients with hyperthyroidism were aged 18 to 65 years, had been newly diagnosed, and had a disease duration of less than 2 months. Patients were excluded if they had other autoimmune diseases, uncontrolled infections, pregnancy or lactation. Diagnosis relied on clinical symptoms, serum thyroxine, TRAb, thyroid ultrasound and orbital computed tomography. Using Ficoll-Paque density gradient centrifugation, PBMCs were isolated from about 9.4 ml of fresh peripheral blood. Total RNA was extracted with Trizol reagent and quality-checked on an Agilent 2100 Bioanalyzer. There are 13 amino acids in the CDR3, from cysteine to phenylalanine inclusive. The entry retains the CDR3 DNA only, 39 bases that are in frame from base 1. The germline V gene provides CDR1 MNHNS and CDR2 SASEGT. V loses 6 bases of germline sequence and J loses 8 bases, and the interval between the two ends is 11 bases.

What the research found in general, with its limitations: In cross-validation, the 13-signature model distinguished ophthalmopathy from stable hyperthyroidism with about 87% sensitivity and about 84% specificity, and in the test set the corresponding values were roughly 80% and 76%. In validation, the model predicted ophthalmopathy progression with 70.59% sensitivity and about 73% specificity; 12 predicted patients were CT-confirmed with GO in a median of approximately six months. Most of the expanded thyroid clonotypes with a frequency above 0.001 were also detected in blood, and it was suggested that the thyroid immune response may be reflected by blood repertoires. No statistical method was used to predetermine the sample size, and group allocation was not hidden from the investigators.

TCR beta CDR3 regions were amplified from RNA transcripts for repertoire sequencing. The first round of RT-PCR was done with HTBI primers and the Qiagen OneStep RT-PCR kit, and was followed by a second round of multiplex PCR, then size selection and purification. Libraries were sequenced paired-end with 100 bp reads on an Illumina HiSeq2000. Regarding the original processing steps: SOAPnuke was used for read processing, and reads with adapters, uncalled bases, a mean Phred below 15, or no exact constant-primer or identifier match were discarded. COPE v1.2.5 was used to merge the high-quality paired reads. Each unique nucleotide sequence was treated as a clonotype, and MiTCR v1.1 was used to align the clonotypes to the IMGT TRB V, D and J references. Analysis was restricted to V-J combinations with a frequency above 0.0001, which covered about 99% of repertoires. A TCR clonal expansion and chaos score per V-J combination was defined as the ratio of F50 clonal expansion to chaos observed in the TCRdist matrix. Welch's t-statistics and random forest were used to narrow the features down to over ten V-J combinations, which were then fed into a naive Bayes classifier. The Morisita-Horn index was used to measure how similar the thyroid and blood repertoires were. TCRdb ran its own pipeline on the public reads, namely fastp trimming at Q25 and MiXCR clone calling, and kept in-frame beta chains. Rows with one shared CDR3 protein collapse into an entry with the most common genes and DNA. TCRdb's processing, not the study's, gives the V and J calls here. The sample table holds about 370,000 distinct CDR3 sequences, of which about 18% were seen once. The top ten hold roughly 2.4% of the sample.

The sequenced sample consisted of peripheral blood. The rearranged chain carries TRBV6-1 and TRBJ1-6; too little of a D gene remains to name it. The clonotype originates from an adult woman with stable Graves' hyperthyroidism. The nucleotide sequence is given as TGTGCCAGCAGGGACCCTGGCCATTCACCCCTCCACTTT. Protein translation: CASRDPGHSPLHF.